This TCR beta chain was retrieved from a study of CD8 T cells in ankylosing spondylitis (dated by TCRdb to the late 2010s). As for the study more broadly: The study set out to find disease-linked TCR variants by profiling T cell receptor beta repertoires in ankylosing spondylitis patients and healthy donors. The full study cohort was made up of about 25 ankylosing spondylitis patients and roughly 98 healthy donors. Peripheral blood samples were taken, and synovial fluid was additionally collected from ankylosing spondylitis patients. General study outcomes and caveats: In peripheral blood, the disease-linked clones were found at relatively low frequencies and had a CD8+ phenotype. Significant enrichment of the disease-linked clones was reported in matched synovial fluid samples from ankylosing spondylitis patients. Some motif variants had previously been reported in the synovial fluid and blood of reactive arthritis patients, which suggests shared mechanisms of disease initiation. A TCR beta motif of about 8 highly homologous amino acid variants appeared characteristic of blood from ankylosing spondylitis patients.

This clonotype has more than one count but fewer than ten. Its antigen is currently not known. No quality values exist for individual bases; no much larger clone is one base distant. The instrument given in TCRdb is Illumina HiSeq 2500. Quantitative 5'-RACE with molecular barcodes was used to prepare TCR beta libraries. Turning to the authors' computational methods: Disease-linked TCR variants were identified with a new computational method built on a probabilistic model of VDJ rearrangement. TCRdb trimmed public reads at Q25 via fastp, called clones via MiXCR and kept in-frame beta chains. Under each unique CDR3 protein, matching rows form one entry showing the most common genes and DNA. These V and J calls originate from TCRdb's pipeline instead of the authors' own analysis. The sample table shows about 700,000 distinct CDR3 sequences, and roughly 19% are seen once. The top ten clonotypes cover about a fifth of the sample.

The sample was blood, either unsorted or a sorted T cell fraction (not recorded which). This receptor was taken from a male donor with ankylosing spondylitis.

The nucleotide sequence reads TGTGCCAGCAGCTCGGGGACAGGGTACCCTCAAGAGACCCAGTACTTC. This sequence encodes CASSSGTGYPQETQYF. In this chain, TRBV12-3 or TRBV12-4 is recombined with TRBJ2-5, with TRBD1 matching 9 junction bases. The CDR3 runs 16 residues from the cysteine to the phenylalanine. Of all the DNA, just the CDR3 is kept, 48 bases in frame from base 1. V trim: 6 bases; J trim: 2 bases; unmatched bases: 10.